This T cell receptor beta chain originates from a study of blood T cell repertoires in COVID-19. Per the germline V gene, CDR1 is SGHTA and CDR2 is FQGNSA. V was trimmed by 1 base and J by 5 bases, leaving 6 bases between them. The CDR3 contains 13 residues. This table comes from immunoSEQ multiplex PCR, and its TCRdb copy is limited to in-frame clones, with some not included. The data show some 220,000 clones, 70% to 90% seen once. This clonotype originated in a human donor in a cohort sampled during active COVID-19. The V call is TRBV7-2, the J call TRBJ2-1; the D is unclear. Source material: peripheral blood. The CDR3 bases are TGTGCCAGCAGCTTAGATCCCAACAATGAGCAGTTCTTC. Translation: CASSLDPNNEQFF.